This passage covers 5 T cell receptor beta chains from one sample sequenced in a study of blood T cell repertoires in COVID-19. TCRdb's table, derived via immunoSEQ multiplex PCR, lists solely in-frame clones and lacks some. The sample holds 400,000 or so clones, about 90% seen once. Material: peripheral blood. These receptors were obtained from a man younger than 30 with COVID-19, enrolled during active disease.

This CDR3 reads CASSLYRTATNEKLFF. In DNA, the CDR3 is TGTGCCAGCAGCTTATACAGAACTGCAACTAATGAAAAACTGTTTTTT. The J gene is TRBJ1-4, the V gene TRBV7-2; no reliable D call. The CDR3 runs 16 residues. V lost 2 bases and J 0 bases, leaving 10 bases between the germline ends. The germline V gene has CDR1 SGHTA and CDR2 FQGNSA.

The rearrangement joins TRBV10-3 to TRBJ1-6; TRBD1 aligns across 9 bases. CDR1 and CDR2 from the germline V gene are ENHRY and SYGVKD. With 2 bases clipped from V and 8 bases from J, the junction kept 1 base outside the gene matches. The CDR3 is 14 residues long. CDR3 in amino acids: CAISEGDRDSPLHF. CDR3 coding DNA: TGTGCCATCAGTGAGGGGGACAGGGATTCACCCCTCCACTTT.

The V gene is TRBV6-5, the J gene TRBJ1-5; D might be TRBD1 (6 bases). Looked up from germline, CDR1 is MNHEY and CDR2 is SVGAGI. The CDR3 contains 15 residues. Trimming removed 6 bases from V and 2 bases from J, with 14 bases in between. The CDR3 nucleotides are TGTGCCAGCAGGAGAACAGGGAAGGGCAATCAGCCCCAGCATTTT. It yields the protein CASRRTGKGNQPQHF.

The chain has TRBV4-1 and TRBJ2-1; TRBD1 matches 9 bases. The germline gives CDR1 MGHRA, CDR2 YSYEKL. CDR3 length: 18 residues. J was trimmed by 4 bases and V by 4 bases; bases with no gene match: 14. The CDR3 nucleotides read TGCGCCAGCAGCCGAAATTTAGTCCGGGACAGGGAGTACAATGAGCAGTTCTTC. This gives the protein CASSRNLVRDREYNEQFF.

The CDR3 nucleotides are TGTGCCAGCCTAAGACAGGGTGGCTTAGGGGAGCTGTTTTTT. Its protein product is CASLRQGGLGELFF. The chain has TRBV19 and TRBJ2-2, with TRBD1 identical over 7 bases. CDR3 length equals 14 residues. The trim removed 9 bases at V and 8 bases at J, leaving 12 bases unmatched. Germline V CDR1 and CDR2: LNHDA, SQIVND (reference sequence).